Presented here are 8 T cell receptor beta chains from one specimen sequenced in a study of blood T cell repertoires in COVID-19. Repertoires were generated with immunoSEQ multiplex PCR, while TCRdb's copy carries only in-frame clones and drops some. The data show 140,000 to 150,000 clones, with about 88% seen just once and roughly 2.5% held by the top ten. Sequences were obtained from peripheral blood. The receptors originated from a human donor with COVID-19, enrolled during active disease. The donor label of this sample is uncertain.

The V call is TRBV14, the J call TRBJ2-1; 8 bases agree with TRBD2. The length of the CDR3 is 15 residues. Trimming at V came to 2 bases and at J to 0 bases, leaving 0 bases not matched to a gene. Germline V gene lookup returns CDR1 SGHDN and CDR2 FVKESK. CDR3 residues: CASSQLAGSYNEQFF. The CDR3, as DNA: TGTGCCAGCAGCCAACTAGCGGGCTCCTACAATGAGCAGTTCTTC. Together with reference TRBV14 and TRBJ2-1, the CDR3 gives the full variable domain: EAGVTQFPSHSVIEKGQTVTLRCDPISGHDNLYWYRRVMGKEIKFLLHFVKESKQDESGMPNNRFLAERTGGTYSTLKVQPAELEDSGVYFCASSQLAGSYNEQFFGPGTRLTVL.

The rearrangement links TRBV5-1 to TRBJ1-1; 12 nucleotides agree with TRBD1. Losses at the gene ends were 3 bases for V and 3 bases for J; bases not matched to a gene: 6. Germline CDR1 and CDR2: SGHRS and YFSETQ. This CDR3 has 16 amino acids. CDR3 in amino acids: CASSSGQGAGDTEAFF. In nucleotides, the CDR3 is TGCGCCAGCAGCTCGGGACAGGGGGCAGGGGACACTGAAGCTTTCTTT.

The chain links TRBV6-5 to TRBJ1-1, with D unresolved. Trimming took off 4 bases at V and 1 base at J, with 4 bases between the two ends. This CDR3 comprises 12 residues. In germline, CDR1 is MNHEY, CDR2 SVGAGI. The CDR3 bases are TGTGCCAGCAGTTTAGAGAACACTGAAGCTTTCTTT. This sequence encodes CASSLENTEAFF.

This chain uses TRBV10-3 with TRBJ2-5, with 12 bases matching TRBD1. Trimming removed 2 bases from V and 5 bases from J; junction bases left unmatched: 9. The CDR3 is 17 amino acids. The germline CDR1 and CDR2 sequences are ENHRY and SYGVKD. The CDR3 DNA is TGTGCCATCAGTGAGCGCGCCGGGACAGGGGGCGACGAGACCCAGTACTTC. It specifies CAISERAGTGGDETQYF.

The chain combines TRBV5-1 with TRBJ2-1, with 10 nucleotides matching TRBD1. Germline V CDR1 and CDR2: SGHRS, YFSETQ. Trimming at V came to 4 bases and at J to 5 bases, leaving 12 bases not matched to a gene. CDR3 size: 17 residues. CDR3 sequence: CASSPTPGQGLNNEQFF. In nucleotides, the CDR3 is TGCGCCAGCAGCCCCACCCCGGGACAGGGGCTTAACAATGAGCAGTTCTTC.

This clone was counted once. J is TRBJ1-1 and V is TRBV19, with TRBD1 matching 11 bases. CDR3 length: 14 residues. V lost 3 bases to trimming and J lost 10 bases; unmatched junction nucleotides: 7. Germline CDR1 is LNHDA and CDR2 is SQIVND (reference sequence). CDR3 amino acids: CASSIGQGAHGAFF. CDR3 bases: TGTGCCAGTAGTATCGGACAGGGGGCACACGGAGCTTTCTTT. The variable domain in full, with the rest retrieved from reference TRBV19 and TRBJ1-1, is DGGITQSPKYLFRKEGQNVTLSCEQNLNHDAMYWYRQDPGQGLRLIYYSQIVNDFQKGDIAEGYSVSREKKESFPLTVTSAQKNPTAFYLCASSIGQGAHGAFFGQGTRLTVV.

As to this clone: Germline and junction disagree at one end, which may indicate a read error. The J gene is TRBJ1-5, the V gene TRBV6-1; 7 bases map to TRBD1. Germline lookup yields CDR1 MNHNS and CDR2 SASEGT. The CDR3 contains 16 residues. The CDR3: CASREGTEFGNQPQHF. In nucleotides, the CDR3 is TGTGCCAGCAGGGAAGGGACAGAATTCGGCAATCAGCCCCAGCATTTT.

The chain links TRBV25-1 to TRBJ2-7; D perhaps matches TRBD1 (5 bases). Per the germline V gene, CDR1 is MGHDK and CDR2 is SYGVNS. Trimming pared 3 bases from V and 0 bases from J, leaving 9 bases between. CDR3 length: 14 amino acids. As DNA, the CDR3 is TGTGCCAGCAGTGATCACAGGAGCTCCTACGAGCAGTACTTC. Protein: CASSDHRSSYEQYF.